The 14 T cell receptor beta chains below come from one sample, sequenced in a study of siplizumab effects on memory and regulatory T cells. Method: immunoSEQ multiplex PCR; TCRdb's copy keeps in-frame clones and lacks some. The sample lists about 100,000 clones; 91% were seen once. The sample taken for sequencing was CD4+ T cells sorted from blood. The receptors derive from a human donor in good health.

The genes are TRBV7-9 and TRBJ2-3; no firm D call. With 1 base removed from V and 7 bases from J, the gap between germline ends came to 6 bases. Germline assignment: CDR1 SEHNR and CDR2 FQNEAQ (reference sequence). The CDR3 totals 12 residues. The CDR3 nucleotides read TGTGCCAGCAGCTTAGAAGGGAATACGCAGTATTTT. It specifies CASSLEGNTQYF.

About this clone: A read error may produce the germline difference seen at one junction end. This chain joins TRBV18 and TRBJ1-1, with TRBD1 as a possible D gene (6 bases). CDR3 length: 14 amino acids. CDR1 and CDR2 (germline): KGHSH, LQKENI. The CDR3 DNA sequence: TGTGCCAGCTCCCCACAGGGTATGAACACTGAAGCTTTCTTT. It is translated as CASSPQGMNTEAFF.

The chain uses TRBV7-2 and TRBJ2-1, with 8 bases aligning to TRBD2. CDR3 length: 15 residues. The germline V gene encodes CDR1 SGHTA and CDR2 FQGNSA. Losses at the gene ends were 2 bases for V and 8 bases for J; bases not matched to a gene: 8. The CDR3 loop reads CASSLSRGGRDEQFF. The CDR3 DNA follows: TGTGCCAGCAGCTTAAGCCGGGGGGGCCGCGATGAGCAGTTCTTC.

This rearrangement joins TRBV5-1 to TRBJ2-1; TRBD2 aligns across 8 bases. The V segment lost 0 bases and the J segment 1 base; nucleotides outside the gene matches: 6. Germline loops: CDR1 SGHRS, CDR2 YFSETQ. CDR3 length: 17 amino acids. As DNA, the CDR3 is TGCGCCAGCAGCTTGGAAGGCGGGGGGCATTCCTACAATGAGCAGTTCTTC. Protein: CASSLEGGGHSYNEQFF.

This sequence joins TRBV2 and TRBJ1-2, with D hard to call. Trimming pared 9 bases from V and 9 bases from J, leaving 8 bases between. Germline V CDR1 and CDR2: SNHLY, FYNNEI. The CDR3 is 9 amino acids. Written as DNA, the CDR3 is TGTGCCAGGTCACAGAGCTACACCTTC. Its translation is CARSQSYTF.

J is TRBJ1-2 and V is TRBV29-1; D is unresolved. This CDR3 spans 13 amino acids. With 4 bases removed from V and 2 bases from J, the gap between germline ends came to 11 bases. In germline, CDR1 is SQVTM, CDR2 ANQGSEA. CDR3 DNA sequence: TGCAGCGTTGGAGCAAGGCTGAACTATGGCTACACCTTC. Residues: CSVGARLNYGYTF.

This chain joins TRBV18 and TRBJ2-5; D ambiguous. The CDR3 has 13 residues. V was cut by 0 bases and J by 4 bases, with 6 bases left in between. Germline V gene lookup returns CDR1 KGHSH and CDR2 LQKENI. This CDR3 reads CASSPPGLETQYF. In DNA, the CDR3 is TGTGCCAGCTCACCACCTGGTTTAGAGACCCAGTACTTC.

The J gene is TRBJ2-7, the V gene TRBV4-2, with TRBD1 as a possible D gene (5 bases). The V end was cut by 0 bases, the J end by 2 bases, with 8 bases between. Germline V gives CDR1 LGHNA, CDR2 YNFKEQ. The CDR3 loop spans 14 amino acids. The CDR3 spells CASSQETATYEQYF. The CDR3 nucleotides read TGTGCCAGCAGCCAAGAGACAGCCACCTACGAGCAGTACTTC.

This clone has only one observation. This sequence joins TRBV28 and TRBJ2-7; D is possibly TRBD1 (5 bases). V was cut by 6 bases and J by 2 bases, with 11 bases left in between. Germline V gene data show CDR1 as MDHEN and CDR2 as SYDVKM. The CDR3 sequence is 13 residues long. The CDR3 sequence: CASRPPGPYEQYF. CDR3 bases: TGTGCCAGCAGACCCCCAGGGCCCTACGAGCAGTACTTC.

V usage is TRBV19 and J usage is TRBJ2-1; 7 bases are a match to TRBD2. V trimming: 4 bases; J trimming: 6 bases; junction bases outside the gene matches: 9. CDR1 and CDR2 from the germline V gene are LNHDA and SQIVND (reference sequence). The CDR3 is 15 amino acids. CDR3 protein: CASSNKRGLSNEQFF. In DNA, the CDR3 is TGTGCCAGTAGTAATAAGCGGGGTCTTTCCAATGAGCAGTTCTTC.

The rearrangement links TRBV5-1 to TRBJ2-3; the D gene is possibly TRBD1 (5 bases). Deletions cut 4 bases from V and 5 bases from J, with 17 bases between. Germline CDR1 reads SGHRS; CDR2 reads YFSETQ. This CDR3 contains 15 residues. CDR3 DNA: TGCGCCAGCAGCATATTATTAGGGGCGGTAGATACGCAGTATTTT. Its translation: CASSILLGAVDTQYF. Full variable domain (missing parts from reference TRBV5-1 and TRBJ2-3): KAGVTQTPRYLIKTRGQQVTLSCSPISGHRSVSWYQQTPGQGLQFLFEYFSETQRNKGNFPGRFSGRQFSNSRSEMNVSTLELGDSALYLCASSILLGAVDTQYFGPGTRLTVL.

J is TRBJ2-7 and V is TRBV4-2; 9 bases fit TRBD1. There are 16 residues in the CDR3. Germline loops: CDR1 LGHNA, CDR2 YNFKEQ. V shed 3 bases and J 2 bases; nucleotides not matched to a gene: 8. The CDR3 DNA reads as TGTGCCAGCAGCCAGATACAGGGGGCGAGGCCCTACGAGCAGTACTTC. Translating it yields CASSQIQGARPYEQYF.

The chain is built from TRBV5-5 and TRBJ2-7; 10 nucleotides align to TRBD1. V shed 2 bases, J shed 5 bases, and the junction held 7 bases outside the gene matches. The CDR3 has 15 amino acids. Germline assignment: CDR1 SGHKS and CDR2 YYEKEE (reference sequence). The CDR3 nucleotides read TGTGCCAGCAGCTTCACCGGGACAGGGGTACACGAGCAGTACTTC. Protein: CASSFTGTGVHEQYF.

The table lists this clone with a count of one. The chain has TRBV11-2 and TRBJ1-1; possibly TRBD1 for D (6 bases). Looked up from germline, CDR1 is SGHAT and CDR2 is FQNNGV. The CDR3 runs to 16 residues. V lost 1 base to trimming and J lost 3 bases, with 15 bases between them. CDR3 in amino acids: CASSLGWGAGYTEAFF. The CDR3, as DNA: TGTGCCAGCAGCTTAGGTTGGGGGGCAGGGTACACTGAAGCTTTCTTT.